These 2 T cell receptor beta chains came from one sample sequenced in a study of cytomegalovirus exposure and HLA in healthy donors (dated by TCRdb to 2016 to 2017). The library was prepared using the immunoSEQ multiplex PCR assay. The multiplex PCR relied on a mix of 60 forward primers for TCR Vbeta segments and 13 reverse primers for TCR Jbeta segments. TCRdb's version of the immuneACCESS table is confined to in-frame rearrangements and falls short of the full clone set. An unresolved V gene accounts for under half of the shortfall where checked; the remainder is of unknown origin. Across this sample there are some 57,000 clones, with roughly 90% seen only once. The ten biggest clones cover about 1.6% of the sample. The sample taken for sequencing was PBMCs. The origin of the receptors is a man in his thirties or forties in good health and CMV-seropositive.

The sample holds one count of this clone. This chain uses TRBV28 with TRBJ2-1; 9 nucleotides agree with TRBD1. V lost 6 bases, J lost 10 bases, and 7 bases stayed unmatched. The V gene's germline CDR1 is MDHEN and CDR2 SYDVKM. The CDR3 spans 13 residues. This CDR3 is CASRNRGRGEQFF. The CDR3 coding sequence is TGTGCCAGCAGAAACAGGGGGCGCGGGGAGCAGTTCTTC.

The rearrangement uses TRBV7-6 and TRBJ2-5; TRBD2 agrees at 7 bases. The length of the CDR3 is 14 residues. Germline assignment: CDR1 SGHVS and CDR2 FNYEAQ. The J segment lost 5 bases and the V segment lost 5 bases, leaving 8 bases of the junction unmatched. CDR3 loop: CASSDLAGVETQYF. In DNA form, the CDR3 reads TGTGCCAGCAGCGACCTGGCGGGGGTGGAGACCCAGTACTTC.